The 5 T cell receptor beta chains presented below share a single source sample, sequenced in a study of CD8 T cells in Susac syndrome (dated by TCRdb to about 2019). Libraries were built with the immunoSEQ multiplex PCR assay. RNA was extracted with the RNeasy kit and about 0.5 to 1 ug was reverse transcribed using random hexamers. The public reads were reanalyzed by TCRdb: fastp trimming at Q25, MiXCR alignment, in-frame beta chains only. Merged by CDR3 protein, the rows form single entries marked with the most common genes and DNA. This sample gives 120,000 to 150,000 distinct CDR3 sequences in total; approximately 93% of them show up just once. Clones ranked in the top ten supply 0.25% to 0.3% of the sample. Sample: CD8+ T cells from PBMCs. The source is a human donor in good health.

The gene calls are TRBV15 and TRBJ2-1; either TRBD1 or TRBD2 may fit D (5 bases each). The CDR3 length is 13 residues. Looked up from germline, CDR1 is LNHNV and CDR2 is YYDKDF (reference sequence). Trimming pared 8 bases from V and 4 bases from J, leaving 12 bases between. The DNA for the CDR3 is TGTGCCACCGGGGACGGTCAATACAATGAGCAGTTCTTC. It specifies CATGDGQYNEQFF.

The chain recombines TRBV7-8 with TRBJ2-3; the D is unclear. This CDR3 is built from 12 residues. Germline lookup yields CDR1 SGHVS and CDR2 FQNEAQ. The V end was cut by 1 base, the J end by 5 bases, with 4 bases between. CDR3 in amino acids: CASSLGVDTQYF. The DNA of the CDR3 is TGTGCCAGCAGCTTAGGAGTAGATACGCAGTATTTT.

This clonotype was counted a single time. This rearrangement joins TRBV27 to TRBJ2-7, with 7 bases identical to TRBD2. Germline CDR1 is MNHEY and CDR2 is SMNVEV (reference sequence). This CDR3 has 16 amino acids. Trimming at V came to 5 bases and at J to 4 bases, leaving 14 bases not matched to a gene. The CDR3 DNA sequence: TGTGCCAGCAGTCAAAGTCTTGGCGGGAGACCGTACGAGCAGTACTTC. Encoded protein: CASSQSLGGRPYEQYF.

The chain couples TRBV20-1 to TRBJ2-1, with 10 bases lining up with TRBD2. V lost 6 bases and J lost 8; bases outside the gene matches: 13. This CDR3 region has 15 residues. The germline CDR1 and CDR2 sequences are DFQATT and SNEGSKA (reference sequence). This CDR3 reads CSARGLAGVPDEQFF. The CDR3 nucleotides are TGCAGTGCCCGCGGGCTAGCGGGAGTACCGGATGAGCAGTTCTTC.

This chain links TRBV27 with TRBJ2-7, with unresolved D. The CDR3 sequence is 15 residues long. Germline V gene lookup returns CDR1 MNHEY and CDR2 SMNVEV (reference sequence). V was trimmed by 2 bases and J by 0 bases, leaving 11 bases between them. The CDR3 nucleotides read TGTGCCAGCAGTTTAACCCCAGAGATCTCCTACGAGCAGTACTTC. Translating gives CASSLTPEISYEQYF.